The rows below give T cell receptor beta chains drawn from one sample of a study of blood T cell repertoires in COVID-19. TCRdb keeps only in-frame clones here, not all; method: immunoSEQ multiplex PCR. The sample yields approximately 250,000 clones, 65% to 90% seen once. The sample was peripheral blood. Every receptor here comes from a man over 45 with COVID-19, enrolled during active disease. Both conserved end residues are part of each CDR3. A D gene is named only where the DNA matches it firmly. Only part of the rows carry a size: once, few, many, or a class if the clone is expanded.

D	V	J	size	CDR3	DNA
.	TRBV5-5	TRBJ1-6	.	CASSLVQAKGGVPLHF	TGTGCCAGCAGCTTGGTTCAGGCAAAGGGGGGGGTCCCCCTCCACTTT
TRBD1	TRBV10-3	TRBJ2-2	.	CAIRGTGDLTGELFF	TGTGCCATCAGGGGGACAGGGGACCTCACCGGGGAGCTGTTTTTT
.	TRBV28	TRBJ1-1	few	CASSLRGAGRGEAFF	TGTGCCAGCAGTCTCCGGGGGGCAGGGAGGGGTGAAGCTTTCTTT
.	TRBV6-5	TRBJ1-1	.	CASTSDRNTEAFF	TGTGCCAGCACCTCCGACAGGAACACTGAAGCTTTCTTT
TRBD2	TRBV7-3	TRBJ2-1	.	CASRLTSGAYNEQFF	TGTGCCAGCAGGCTAACTAGCGGGGCCTACAATGAGCAGTTCTTC
TRBD1	TRBV28	TRBJ2-7	.	CASSVTGTGVDLEQYF	TGTGCCAGCAGTGTAACCGGGACAGGGGTGGACCTCGAGCAGTACTTC
TRBD1	TRBV6-5	TRBJ2-7	.	CASRDRGQGYEQYF	TGTGCCAGCAGAGACAGGGGGCAAGGCTACGAGCAGTACTTC
.	TRBV18	TRBJ1-3	.	CASSPPNRAISGNTIYF	TGTGCCAGCTCACCACCGAACAGGGCAATCTCTGGAAACACCATATATTTT
TRBD1	TRBV6-2/TRBV6-3	TRBJ1-6	.	CASRPPRGLSYNSPLHF	TGTGCCAGCAGGCCTCCCAGGGGGCTCTCCTATAATTCACCCCTCCACTTT
TRBD1	TRBV9	TRBJ1-2	.	CASSDNRGSGGYTF	TGTGCCAGCAGCGATAACAGGGGTAGTGGTGGCTACACCTTC
.	TRBV3-1/TRBV3-2	TRBJ2-1	.	CASRMTTLNEQFF	TGTGCCAGCAGAATGACTACCTTAAATGAGCAGTTCTTC
.	TRBV15	TRBJ1-1	.	CATSKSWGGNTEAFF	TGTGCCACCAGCAAAAGCTGGGGGGGGAACACTGAAGCTTTCTTT
TRBD1	TRBV7-9	TRBJ1-3	once	CASSRQGAIYF	TGTGCCAGCAGCCGACAGGGGGCCATATATTTT
TRBD1	TRBV19	TRBJ2-5	.	CASSKPGQGPLGETQYF	TGTGCCAGTAGTAAACCGGGACAGGGACCATTGGGAGAGACCCAGTACTTC
TRBD2	TRBV5-1	TRBJ2-1	.	CASSSLPLAGTSPGIEQFF	TGCGCCAGCAGCTCCCTGCCACTAGCGGGGACCTCGCCGGGGATTGAGCAGTTCTTC
.	TRBV20-1	TRBJ1-1	.	CSPAHYQGAFF	TGCAGCCCTGCACACTACCAGGGGGCTTTCTTT
.	TRBV19	TRBJ2-1	.	CAPLLRVDEQFF	TGTGCCCCTCTATTGCGGGTGGATGAGCAGTTCTTC
.	TRBV30	TRBJ1-4	once	CAWSSYGGTTNEKLFF	TGTGCCTGGAGTAGTTACGGCGGTACAACTAATGAAAAACTGTTTTTT
.	TRBV2	TRBJ1-5	.	CASSLGGYSNQPQHF	TGTGCCAGCAGTCTGGGGGGGTATAGCAATCAGCCCCAGCATTTT
.	TRBV13	TRBJ1-2	once	CASSSKILLNYGYTF	TGTGCCAGCAGCTCTAAGATTCTTCTTAACTATGGCTACACCTTC
.	TRBV9	TRBJ1-1	.	CASSVAIDTEAFF	TGTGCCAGCAGCGTAGCTATCGACACTGAAGCTTTCTTT
.	TRBV15	TRBJ2-1	few	CATSRETGDYNEQFF	TGTGCCACCAGCAGAGAAACGGGGGACTACAATGAGCAGTTCTTC
TRBD1	TRBV4-1	TRBJ1-2	.	CASSRPGQGLNYGYTF	TGCGCCAGCAGCCGCCCTGGACAGGGGCTCAACTATGGCTACACCTTC
TRBD1	TRBV11-2	TRBJ1-2	once	CASSLGDRASSNYGYTF	TGTGCCAGCAGCTTAGGGGACAGGGCCTCTTCTAACTATGGCTACACCTTC
TRBD1	TRBV28	TRBJ2-1	.	CASSLGTGGDEQFF	TGTGCCAGCAGTTTGGGGACAGGGGGGGATGAGCAGTTCTTC
.	TRBV6-2/TRBV6-3	TRBJ2-5	.	CASSYLRGDSKNQETQYF	TGTGCCAGCAGTTACCTGAGGGGGGACAGCAAGAATCAAGAGACCCAGTACTTC
.	TRBV11-2	TRBJ1-2	.	CASSLNIGGFGYTF	TGTGCCAGCAGCTTAAACATTGGGGGCTTCGGCTACACCTTC
.	TRBV30	TRBJ2-7	.	CAWSITRGAYEQYF	TGTGCCTGGAGTATCACACGCGGGGCTTACGAGCAGTACTTC
TRBD1	TRBV2	TRBJ1-1	.	CASSNDREAEAFF	TGTGCCAGCAGCAACGACAGGGAAGCTGAAGCTTTCTTT
.	TRBV5-4	TRBJ1-3	.	CASSRQGGGNTIYF	TGTGCCAGCAGCCGCCAGGGTGGCGGAAACACCATATATTTT
.	TRBV5-6	TRBJ2-2	once	CASSLAGGLNTGELFF	TGTGCCAGCAGCTTGGCGGGGGGCTTGAACACCGGGGAGCTGTTTTTT
.	TRBV4-1	TRBJ2-7	.	CASSQGTATYEQYF	TGCGCCAGCAGCCAAGGGACAGCTACCTACGAGCAGTACTTC
.	TRBV11-2	TRBJ2-1	few	CASSLFAQHPYNEQFF	TGTGCCAGCAGCTTATTCGCCCAACACCCCTACAATGAGCAGTTCTTC
.	TRBV9	TRBJ2-1	.	CASSVTTANEQFF	TGTGCCAGCAGCGTAACGACAGCCAATGAGCAGTTCTTC
.	TRBV6-5	TRBJ2-7	few	CASSYRGTGTYEQYF	TGTGCCAGCAGTTACAGAGGGACTGGAACCTACGAGCAGTACTTC
.	TRBV21-1	TRBJ2-2	.	CASSKLGASVSRGPTGELFF	TGTGCCAGCAGCAAATTGGGTGCGTCGGTCTCGCGGGGACCCACCGGGGAGCTGTTTTTT
.	TRBV10-2	TRBJ1-2	.	CASSESGGSTNYGYTF	TGCGCCAGCAGTGAGTCAGGCGGCAGTACTAACTATGGCTACACCTTC
TRBD2	TRBV6-2/TRBV6-3	TRBJ2-2	once	CASSPRTSGFLSGELFF	TGTGCCAGCAGTCCGCGGACTAGCGGGTTTCTTTCCGGGGAGCTGTTTTTT
.	TRBV5-4	TRBJ1-2	once	CASTPGQFYGYTF	TGTGCCAGCACCCCAGGACAGTTCTATGGCTACACCTTC
.	TRBV9	TRBJ1-1	.	CASSGRGVNTEAFF	TGTGCCAGCAGCGGGAGGGGCGTGAACACTGAAGCTTTCTTT
.	TRBV2	TRBJ1-6	.	CASSEQDIILFDSPLHF	TGTGCCAGCAGTGAACAAGACATTATTCTTTTTGATTCACCCCTCCACTTT
.	TRBV27	TRBJ1-1	.	CASSWDKNTEAFF	TGTGCCAGCAGTTGGGACAAGAACACTGAAGCTTTCTTT
.	TRBV19	TRBJ1-5	.	CASKRAINQPQHF	TGTGCCAGTAAGAGGGCCATCAATCAGCCCCAGCATTTT
TRBD1	TRBV18	TRBJ1-1	once	CASSLLTGEAGTEAFF	TGTGCCAGCTCACTTCTCACAGGGGAAGCGGGCACTGAAGCTTTCTTT
.	TRBV5-4	TRBJ2-1	.	CASSLGGESYNEQFF	TGTGCCAGCAGCTTGGGCGGTGAATCCTACAATGAGCAGTTCTTC
.	TRBV28	TRBJ1-1	.	CASSFGWTVSNTEAFF	TGTGCCAGCAGTTTTGGGTGGACAGTGTCGAACACTGAAGCTTTCTTT
TRBD1	TRBV9	TRBJ1-3	.	CASSVAGGISGNTIYF	TGTGCCAGCAGCGTAGCAGGGGGTATCTCTGGAAACACCATATATTTT
.	TRBV7-2	TRBJ2-7	many	CASSLGDFLPHEQYF	TGTGCCAGCAGCTTAGGGGACTTCCTCCCTCACGAGCAGTACTTC
TRBD2	TRBV7-9	TRBJ2-7	.	CASSSTSSGYYEQYF	TGTGCCAGCAGCTCGACTAGCTCGGGGTACTACGAGCAGTACTTC
TRBD1	TRBV10-3	TRBJ1-2	.	CAISGQGAHGYTF	TGTGCCATCAGCGGACAGGGGGCGCATGGCTACACCTTC
.	TRBV19	TRBJ1-6	.	CASKPRQYSYNSPLHF	TGTGCCAGTAAACCCCGACAGTACTCCTATAATTCACCCCTCCACTTT
.	TRBV21-1	TRBJ2-7	.	CASSNSQQTSYEQYF	TGTGCCAGCAGCAATTCCCAACAGACGTCCTACGAGCAGTACTTC
.	TRBV27	TRBJ2-3	many	CASSLAGAFTDTQYF	TGTGCCAGCAGTTTAGCGGGGGCCTTCACAGATACGCAGTATTTT
.	TRBV19	TRBJ1-6	.	CASSPREVMSSYNSPLHF	TGTGCCAGTAGTCCCAGGGAGGTGATGAGCTCCTATAATTCACCCCTCCACTTT